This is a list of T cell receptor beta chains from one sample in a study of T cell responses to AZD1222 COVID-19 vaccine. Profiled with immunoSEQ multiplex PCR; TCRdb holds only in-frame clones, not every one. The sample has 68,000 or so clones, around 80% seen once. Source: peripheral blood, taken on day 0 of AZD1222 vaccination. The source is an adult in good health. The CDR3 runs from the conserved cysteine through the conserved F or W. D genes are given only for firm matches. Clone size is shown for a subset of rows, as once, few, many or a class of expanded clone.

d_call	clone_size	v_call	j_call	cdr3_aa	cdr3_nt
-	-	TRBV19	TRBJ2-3	CASSSIAGSGTDTQYF	TGTGCCAGTAGTAGCATAGCAGGGTCGGGCACAGATACGCAGTATTTT
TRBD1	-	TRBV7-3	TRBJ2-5	CASSPRPGQGLQETQYF	TGTGCCAGCAGCCCTCGCCCGGGACAGGGCCTTCAAGAGACCCAGTACTTC
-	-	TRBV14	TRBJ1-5	CASSHNGNQPQHF	TGTGCCAGCAGCCATAATGGCAATCAGCCCCAGCATTTT
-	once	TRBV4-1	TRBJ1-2	CASSQLPGEYGYTF	TGCGCCAGCAGCCAATTGCCAGGGGAGTATGGCTACACCTTC
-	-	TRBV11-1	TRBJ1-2	CASSYGRRAYYGYTF	TGTGCCAGCAGCTACGGACGACGGGCCTATTATGGCTACACCTTC
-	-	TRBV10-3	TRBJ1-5	CAISEKPRQPQHF	TGTGCCATCAGTGAAAAGCCCCGGCAGCCCCAGCATTTT
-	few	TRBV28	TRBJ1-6	CASSLGDSYNSPLHF	TGTGCCAGCAGTCTAGGGGACTCCTATAATTCACCCCTCCACTTT
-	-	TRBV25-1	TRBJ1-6	CASSDPDRNSPLHF	TGTGCCAGCAGTGACCCAGACCGGAATTCACCCCTCCACTTT
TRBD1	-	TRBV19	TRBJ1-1	CASSILLGQGANTEAFF	TGTGCCAGTAGTATATTATTAGGGCAGGGGGCGAACACTGAAGCTTTCTTT
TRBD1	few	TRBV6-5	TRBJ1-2	CASSVDRVPDYGYTF	TGTGCCAGCAGCGTAGACAGGGTTCCTGACTATGGCTACACCTTC
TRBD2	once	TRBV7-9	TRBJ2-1	CASSLPARLAGFLNEQFF	TGTGCCAGCAGCCTCCCTGCCAGACTAGCGGGGTTCTTGAATGAGCAGTTCTTC
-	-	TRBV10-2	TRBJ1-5	CASRGAGFNQPQHF	TGCGCCAGCAGGGGGGCGGGGTTTAATCAGCCCCAGCATTTT
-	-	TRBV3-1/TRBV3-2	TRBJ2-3	CASGASPRDTQYF	TGTGCGAGTGGAGCTAGCCCCAGGGATACGCAGTATTTT
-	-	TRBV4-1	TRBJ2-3	CASSLRASSTDTQYF	TGCGCCAGCAGCCTAAGAGCGTCTAGCACAGATACGCAGTATTTT
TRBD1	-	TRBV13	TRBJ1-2	CASSYSGTGGSFNYGYTF	TGTGCCAGCAGCTACTCCGGGACAGGGGGTAGCTTTAACTATGGCTACACCTTC
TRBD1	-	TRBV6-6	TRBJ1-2	CASSLTGGTANYGYTF	TGTGCCAGCAGTTTGACAGGGGGCACCGCTAACTATGGCTACACCTTC
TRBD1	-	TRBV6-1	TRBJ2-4	CATRQGLAKNIQYF	TGTGCCACCCGACAGGGCCTCGCCAAAAACATTCAGTACTTC
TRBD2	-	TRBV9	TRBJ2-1	CASSAGLAGRHGEQFF	TGTGCCAGCAGCGCGGGACTAGCGGGGCGACATGGTGAGCAGTTCTTC
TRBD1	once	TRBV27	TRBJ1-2	CASSFRDRGIYGYTF	TGTGCCAGCAGTTTCCGGGACAGGGGGATCTATGGCTACACCTTC
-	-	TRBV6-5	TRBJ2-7	CASSYGEGYEQYF	TGTGCCAGCAGTTATGGTGAGGGGTACGAGCAGTACTTC
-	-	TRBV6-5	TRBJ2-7	CASSYSGSVSSYEQYF	TGTGCCAGCAGTTACTCGGGTAGCGTGAGCTCCTACGAGCAGTACTTC
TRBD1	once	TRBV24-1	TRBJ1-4	CATPTGNNEKLFF	TGTGCCACCCCGACAGGGAATAATGAAAAACTGTTTTTT
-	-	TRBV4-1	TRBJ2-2	CASSPFPSNTGELFF	TGCGCCAGCAGCCCGTTCCCCAGTAACACCGGGGAGCTGTTTTTT
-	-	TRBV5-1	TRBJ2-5	CASSREIQETQYF	TGCGCCAGCAGCCGGGAGATCCAAGAGACCCAGTACTTC
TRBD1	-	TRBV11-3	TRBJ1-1	CASSSRIQKQGSTEAFF	TGTGCCAGCAGCTCGCGAATCCAAAAACAGGGGAGCACTGAAGCTTTCTTT
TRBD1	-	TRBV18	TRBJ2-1	CASSQGASANEQFF	TGTGCCAGCTCACAGGGGGCATCGGCCAATGAGCAGTTCTTC
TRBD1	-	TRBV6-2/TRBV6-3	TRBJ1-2	CASSYSTGRRYGYTF	TGTGCCAGCAGTTACTCGACAGGGCGTCGCTATGGCTACACCTTC
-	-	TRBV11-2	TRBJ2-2	CASSSRTGELFF	TGTGCCAGCAGCTCTCGGACCGGGGAGCTGTTTTTT
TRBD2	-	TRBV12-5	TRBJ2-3	CASGLVWLAGGRGTDTQYF	TGTGCTAGTGGTTTGGTGTGGCTAGCGGGGGGGCGCGGCACAGATACGCAGTATTTT
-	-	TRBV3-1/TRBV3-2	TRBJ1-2	CASSQPNRGGYTF	TGTGCCAGCAGCCAGCCGAACCGGGGGGGCTACACCTTC
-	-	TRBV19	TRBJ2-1	CASSQWGSYNEQFF	TGTGCCAGTAGTCAATGGGGATCCTACAATGAGCAGTTCTTC
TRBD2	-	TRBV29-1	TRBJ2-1	CSVGLAGGHEQFF	TGCAGCGTTGGACTAGCGGGGGGCCATGAGCAGTTCTTC
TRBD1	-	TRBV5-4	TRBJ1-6	CASSLGQGANSPLHF	TGTGCCAGCAGCTTGGGACAGGGGGCGAATTCACCCCTCCACTTT